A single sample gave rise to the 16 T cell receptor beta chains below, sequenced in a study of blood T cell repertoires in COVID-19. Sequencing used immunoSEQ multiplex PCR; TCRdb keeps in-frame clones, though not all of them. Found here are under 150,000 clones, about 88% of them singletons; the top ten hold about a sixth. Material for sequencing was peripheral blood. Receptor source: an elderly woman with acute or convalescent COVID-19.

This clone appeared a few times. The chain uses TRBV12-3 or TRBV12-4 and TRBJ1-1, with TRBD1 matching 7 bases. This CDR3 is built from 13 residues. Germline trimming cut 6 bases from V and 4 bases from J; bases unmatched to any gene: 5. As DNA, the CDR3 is TGTGCCAGCAGGAACAGGGGAGTCACTGAAGCTTTCTTT. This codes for CASRNRGVTEAFF.

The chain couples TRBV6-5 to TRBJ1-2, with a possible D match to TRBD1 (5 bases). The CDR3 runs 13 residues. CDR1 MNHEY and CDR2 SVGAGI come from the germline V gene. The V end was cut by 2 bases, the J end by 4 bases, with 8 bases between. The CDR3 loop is CASSYGRAYGYTF. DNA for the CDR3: TGTGCCAGCAGTTACGGCAGGGCCTATGGCTACACCTTC.

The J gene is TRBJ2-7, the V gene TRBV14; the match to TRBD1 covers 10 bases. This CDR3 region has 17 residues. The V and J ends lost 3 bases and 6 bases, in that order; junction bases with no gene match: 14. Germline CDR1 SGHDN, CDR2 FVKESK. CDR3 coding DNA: TGTGCCAGCAGCCACCACCTCACCGGGACAGGGGCCCTCGAGCAGTACTTC. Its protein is CASSHHLTGTGALEQYF.

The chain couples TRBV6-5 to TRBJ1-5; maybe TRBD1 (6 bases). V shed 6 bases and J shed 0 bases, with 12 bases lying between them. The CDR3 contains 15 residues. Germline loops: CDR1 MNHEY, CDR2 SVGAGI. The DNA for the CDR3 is TGTGCCAGCAGGACGACAGGAGATAGCAATCAGCCCCAGCATTTT. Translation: CASRTTGDSNQPQHF.

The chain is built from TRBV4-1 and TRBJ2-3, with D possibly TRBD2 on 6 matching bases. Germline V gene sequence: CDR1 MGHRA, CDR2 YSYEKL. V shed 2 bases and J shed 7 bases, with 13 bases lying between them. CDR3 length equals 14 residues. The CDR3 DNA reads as TGCGCCAGCAGCCAAAGATGGGGGGAGAATACGCAGTATTTT. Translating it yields CASSQRWGENTQYF.

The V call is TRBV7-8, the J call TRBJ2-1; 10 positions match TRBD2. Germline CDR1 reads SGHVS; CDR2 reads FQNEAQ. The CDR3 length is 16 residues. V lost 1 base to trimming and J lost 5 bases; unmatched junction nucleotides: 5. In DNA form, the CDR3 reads TGTGCCAGCAGCTTAGGGCTACTAGCGGGGCACAATGAGCAGTTCTTC. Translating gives CASSLGLLAGHNEQFF. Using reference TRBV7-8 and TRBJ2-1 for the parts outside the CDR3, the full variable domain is GAGVSQSPRYKVAKRGQDVALRCDPISGHVSLFWYQQALGQGPEFLTYFQNEAQLDKSGLPSDRFFAERPEGSVSTLKIQRTQQEDSAVYLCASSLGLLAGHNEQFFGPGTRLTVL.

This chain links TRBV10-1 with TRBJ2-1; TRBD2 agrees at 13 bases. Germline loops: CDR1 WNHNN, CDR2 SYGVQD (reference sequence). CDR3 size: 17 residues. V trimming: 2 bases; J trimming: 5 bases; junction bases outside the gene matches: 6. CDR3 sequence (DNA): TGCGCCAGCAGTGAGCACCTCGGGACTAGCGGGAACAATGAGCAGTTCTTC. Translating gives CASSEHLGTSGNNEQFF.

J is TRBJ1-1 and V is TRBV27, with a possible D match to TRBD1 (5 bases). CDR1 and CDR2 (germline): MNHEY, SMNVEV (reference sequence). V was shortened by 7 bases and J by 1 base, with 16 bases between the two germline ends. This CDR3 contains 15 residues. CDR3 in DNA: TGTGCCAGCAAAGGGGCAGGGCTCGAGAACACTGAAGCTTTCTTT. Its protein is CASKGAGLENTEAFF.

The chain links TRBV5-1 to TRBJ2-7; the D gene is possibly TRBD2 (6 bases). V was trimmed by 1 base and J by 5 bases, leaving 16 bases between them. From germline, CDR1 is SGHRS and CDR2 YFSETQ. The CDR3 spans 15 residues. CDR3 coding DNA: TGCGCCAGCAGCTTGTGGCCAGGGAGGACCGACGAGCAGTACTTC. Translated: CASSLWPGRTDEQYF.

The CDR3 nucleotides are TGTGCCAGCAGCCAAGATGCGACAGGGAGAAATCAGCCCCAGCATTTT. This gives the protein CASSQDATGRNQPQHF. The gene calls are TRBV3-1 (or the pseudogene TRBV3-2) and TRBJ1-5; 7 bases match TRBD1. The CDR3 is made up of 16 amino acids. The ends lost 0 bases at V and 4 bases at J; junction bases unmatched: 6. CDR1 and CDR2 (germline): LGHDT, YNNKEL (reference sequence).

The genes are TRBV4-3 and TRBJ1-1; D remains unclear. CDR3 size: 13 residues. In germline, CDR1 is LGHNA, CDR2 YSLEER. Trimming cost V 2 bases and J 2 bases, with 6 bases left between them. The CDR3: CASSQRGNTEAFF. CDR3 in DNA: TGCGCCAGCAGCCAACGGGGTAACACTGAAGCTTTCTTT.

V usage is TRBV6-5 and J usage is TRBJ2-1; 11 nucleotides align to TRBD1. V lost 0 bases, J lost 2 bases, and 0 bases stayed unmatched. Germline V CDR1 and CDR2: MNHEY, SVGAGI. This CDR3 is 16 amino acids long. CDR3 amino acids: CASSYSDRGPYNEQFF. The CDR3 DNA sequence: TGTGCCAGCAGTTACTCGGACAGGGGGCCCTACAATGAGCAGTTCTTC.

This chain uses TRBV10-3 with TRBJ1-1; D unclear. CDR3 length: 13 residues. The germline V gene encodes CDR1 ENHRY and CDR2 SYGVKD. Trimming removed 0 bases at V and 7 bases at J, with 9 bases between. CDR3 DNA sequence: TGTGCCATCAGTGAGTCGATCGTCGGTGAAGCTTTCTTT. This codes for CAISESIVGEAFF.

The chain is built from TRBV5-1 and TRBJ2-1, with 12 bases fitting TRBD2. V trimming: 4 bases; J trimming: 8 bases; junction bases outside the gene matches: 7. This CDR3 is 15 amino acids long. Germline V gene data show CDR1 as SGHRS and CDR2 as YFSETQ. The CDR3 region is CASSTLAGGPDEQFF. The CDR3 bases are TGCGCCAGCAGCACTCTAGCGGGGGGGCCCGATGAGCAGTTCTTC.

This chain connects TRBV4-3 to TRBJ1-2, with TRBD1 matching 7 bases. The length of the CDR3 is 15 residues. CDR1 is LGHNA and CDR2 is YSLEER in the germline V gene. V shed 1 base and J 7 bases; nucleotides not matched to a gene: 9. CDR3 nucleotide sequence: TGCGCCAGCAGCCAAGTCTCTATTAGACAGGGTGGCTACACCTTC. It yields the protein CASSQVSIRQGGYTF.

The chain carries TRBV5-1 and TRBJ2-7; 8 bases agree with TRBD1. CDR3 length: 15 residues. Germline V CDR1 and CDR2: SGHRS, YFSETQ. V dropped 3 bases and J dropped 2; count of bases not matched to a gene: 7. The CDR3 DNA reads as TGCGCCAGCAGCTGGGACGGACAGGGAACCTACGAGCAGTACTTC. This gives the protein CASSWDGQGTYEQYF.